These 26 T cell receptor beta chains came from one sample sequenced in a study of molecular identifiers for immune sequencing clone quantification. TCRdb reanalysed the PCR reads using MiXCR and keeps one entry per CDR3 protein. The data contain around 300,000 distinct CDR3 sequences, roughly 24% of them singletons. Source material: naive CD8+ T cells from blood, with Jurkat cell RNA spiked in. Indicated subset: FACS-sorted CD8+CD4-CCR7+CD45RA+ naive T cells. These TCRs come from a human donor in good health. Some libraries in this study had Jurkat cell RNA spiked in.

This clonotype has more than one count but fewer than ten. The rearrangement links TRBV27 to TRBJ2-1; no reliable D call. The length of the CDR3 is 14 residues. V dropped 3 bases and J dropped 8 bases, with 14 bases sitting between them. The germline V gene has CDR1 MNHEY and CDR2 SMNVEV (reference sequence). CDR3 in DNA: TGTGCCAGCAGTTTGTGGCCCTACACGGATGAGCAGTTCTTC. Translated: CASSLWPYTDEQFF.

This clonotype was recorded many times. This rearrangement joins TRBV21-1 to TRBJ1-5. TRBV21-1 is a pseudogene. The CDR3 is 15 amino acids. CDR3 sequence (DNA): TGTGCCAGCAGCAGGCCCAGGAGGAGCAATCAGCCCCAGCATTTT. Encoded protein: CASSRPRRSNQPQHF.

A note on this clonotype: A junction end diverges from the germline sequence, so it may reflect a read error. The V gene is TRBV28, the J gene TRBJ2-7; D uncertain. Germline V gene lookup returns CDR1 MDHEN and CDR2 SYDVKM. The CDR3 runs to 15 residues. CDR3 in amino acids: CASSPGRGGGYEQHF. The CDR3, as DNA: TGTGCCAGCAGTCCGGGTCGTGGTGGTGGCTACGAGCAGCACTTC.

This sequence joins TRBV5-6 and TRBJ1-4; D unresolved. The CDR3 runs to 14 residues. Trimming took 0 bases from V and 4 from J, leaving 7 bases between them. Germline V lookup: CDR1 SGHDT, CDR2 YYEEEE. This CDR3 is CASSLGALNEKLFF. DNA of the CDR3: TGTGCCAGCAGCTTGGGGGCCCTTAATGAAAAACTGTTTTTT.

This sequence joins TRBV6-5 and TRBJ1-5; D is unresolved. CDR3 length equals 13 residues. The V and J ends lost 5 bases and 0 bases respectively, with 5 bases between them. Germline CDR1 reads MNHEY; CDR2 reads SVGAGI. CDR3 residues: CASSQHSNQPQHF. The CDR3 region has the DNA TGTGCCAGCAGTCAGCATAGCAATCAGCCCCAGCATTTT.

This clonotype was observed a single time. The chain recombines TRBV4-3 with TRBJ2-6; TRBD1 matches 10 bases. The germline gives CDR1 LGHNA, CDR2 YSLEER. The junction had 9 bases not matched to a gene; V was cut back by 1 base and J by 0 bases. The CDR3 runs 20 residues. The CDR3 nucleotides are TGCGCCAGCAGCCAAGTAGACAGGGGGCCCGGGAACTCTGGGGCCAACGTCCTGACTTTC. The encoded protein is CASSQVDRGPGNSGANVLTF.

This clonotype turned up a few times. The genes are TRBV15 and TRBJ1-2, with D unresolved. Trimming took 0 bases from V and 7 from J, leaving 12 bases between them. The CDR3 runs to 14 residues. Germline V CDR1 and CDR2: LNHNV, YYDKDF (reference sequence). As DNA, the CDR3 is TGTGCCACCAGCAGAGATCATGAGGAGTTTGGCTACACCTTC. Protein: CATSRDHEEFGYTF.

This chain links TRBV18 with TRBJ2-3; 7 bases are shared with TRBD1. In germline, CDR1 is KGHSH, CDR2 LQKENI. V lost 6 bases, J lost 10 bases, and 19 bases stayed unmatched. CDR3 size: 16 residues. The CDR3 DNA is TGTGCCAGCTCTCCAAGACAGGGAACATTTGGTAACGCGCAGTATTTT. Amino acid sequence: CASSPRQGTFGNAQYF.

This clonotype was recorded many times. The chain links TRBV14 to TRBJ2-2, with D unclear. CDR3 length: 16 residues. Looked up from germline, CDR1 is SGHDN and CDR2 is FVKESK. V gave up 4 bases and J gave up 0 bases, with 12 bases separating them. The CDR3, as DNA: TGTGCCAGCAGCCTAACCGACGGATCGAACACCGGGGAGCTGTTTTTT. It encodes CASSLTDGSNTGELFF.

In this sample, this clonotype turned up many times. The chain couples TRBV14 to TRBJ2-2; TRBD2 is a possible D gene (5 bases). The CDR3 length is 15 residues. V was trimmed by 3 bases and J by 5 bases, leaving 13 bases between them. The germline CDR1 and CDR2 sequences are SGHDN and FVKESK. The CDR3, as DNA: TGTGCCAGCAGCCAGTCCGGACTTAGGACCGGGGAGCTGTTTTTT. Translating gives CASSQSGLRTGELFF.

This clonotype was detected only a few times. CDR3 coding DNA: TGTGCCAGCAGCCGGAGGGGTACGCAGTATTTT. Protein product: CASSRRGTQYF. The rearrangement links TRBV6-6 to TRBJ2-3, with D tentatively TRBD2 (6 bases). V lost 6 bases and J lost 8, with 9 bases in between. Germline V gene data show CDR1 as MNHNY and CDR2 as SVGAGI (reference sequence). The CDR3 is 11 amino acids.

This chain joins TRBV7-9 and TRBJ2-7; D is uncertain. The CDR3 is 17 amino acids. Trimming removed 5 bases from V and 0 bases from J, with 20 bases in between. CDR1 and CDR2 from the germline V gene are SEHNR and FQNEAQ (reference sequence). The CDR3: CASSINLSPGGSYEQYF. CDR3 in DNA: TGTGCCAGCAGCATTAACTTATCCCCGGGCGGCTCCTACGAGCAGTACTTC.

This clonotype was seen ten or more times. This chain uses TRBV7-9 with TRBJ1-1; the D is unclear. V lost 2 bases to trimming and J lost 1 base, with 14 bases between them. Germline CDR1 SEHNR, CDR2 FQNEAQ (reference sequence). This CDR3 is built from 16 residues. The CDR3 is CASSLLPGLKNTEAFF. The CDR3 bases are TGTGCCAGCAGCTTATTGCCCGGTCTCAAGAACACTGAAGCTTTCTTT. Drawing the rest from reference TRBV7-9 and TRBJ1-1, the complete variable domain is DTGVSQNPRHKITKRGQNVTFRCDPISEHNRLYWYRQTLGQGPEFLTYFQNEAQLEKSRLLSDRFSAERPKGSFSTLEIQRTEQGDSAMYLCASSLLPGLKNTEAFFGQGTRLTVV.

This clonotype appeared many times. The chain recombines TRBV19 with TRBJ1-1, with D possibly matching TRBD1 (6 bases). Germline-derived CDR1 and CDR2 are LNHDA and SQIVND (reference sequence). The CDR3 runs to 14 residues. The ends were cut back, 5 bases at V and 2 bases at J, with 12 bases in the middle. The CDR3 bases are TGTGCCAGTAGTTACGGGGGCTTTAACACTGAAGCTTTCTTT. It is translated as CASSYGGFNTEAFF.

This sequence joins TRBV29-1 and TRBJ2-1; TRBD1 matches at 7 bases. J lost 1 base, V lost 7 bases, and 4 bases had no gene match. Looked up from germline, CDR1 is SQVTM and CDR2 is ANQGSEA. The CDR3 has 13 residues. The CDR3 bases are TGCAGCGGTGACAGGGCGTCCTACAATGAGCAGTTCTTC. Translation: CSGDRASYNEQFF.

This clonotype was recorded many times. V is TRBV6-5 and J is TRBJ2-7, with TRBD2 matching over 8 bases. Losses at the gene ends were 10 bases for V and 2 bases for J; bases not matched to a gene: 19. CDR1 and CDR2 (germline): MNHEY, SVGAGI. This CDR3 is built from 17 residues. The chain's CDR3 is CANPRDIAGGATYEQYF. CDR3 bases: TGTGCCAACCCTCGGGACATCGCGGGGGGCGCAACCTACGAGCAGTACTTC.

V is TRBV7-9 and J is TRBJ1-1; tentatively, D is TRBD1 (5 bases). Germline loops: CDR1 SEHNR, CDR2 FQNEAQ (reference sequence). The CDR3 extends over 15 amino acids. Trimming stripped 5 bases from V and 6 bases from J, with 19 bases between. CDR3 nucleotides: TGTGCCAGCAGCAACCGGGACCAGCTTGTGGCTGAAGCTTTCTTT. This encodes CASSNRDQLVAEAFF.

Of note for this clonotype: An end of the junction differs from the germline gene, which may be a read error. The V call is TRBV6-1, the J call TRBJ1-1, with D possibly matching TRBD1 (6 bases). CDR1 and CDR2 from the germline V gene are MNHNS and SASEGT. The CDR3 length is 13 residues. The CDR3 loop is CASSTKGDTAAFF. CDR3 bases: TGTGCCAGCAGCACAAAGGGGGACACTGCAGCTTTCTTT.

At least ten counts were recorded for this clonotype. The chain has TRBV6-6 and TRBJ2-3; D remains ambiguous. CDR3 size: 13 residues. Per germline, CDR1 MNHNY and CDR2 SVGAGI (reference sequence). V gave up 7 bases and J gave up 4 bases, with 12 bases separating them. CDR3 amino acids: CASTLPPPDTQYF. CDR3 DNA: TGTGCCAGCACTCTCCCGCCCCCAGATACGCAGTATTTT.

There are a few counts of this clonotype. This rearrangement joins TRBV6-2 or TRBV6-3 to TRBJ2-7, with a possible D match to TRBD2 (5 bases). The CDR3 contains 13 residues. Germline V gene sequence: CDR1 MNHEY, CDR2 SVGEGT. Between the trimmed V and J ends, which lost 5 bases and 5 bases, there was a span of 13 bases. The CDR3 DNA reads TGTGCCAGCAGTCCCGGGAAGGTTCACGAGCAGTACTTC. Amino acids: CASSPGKVHEQYF.

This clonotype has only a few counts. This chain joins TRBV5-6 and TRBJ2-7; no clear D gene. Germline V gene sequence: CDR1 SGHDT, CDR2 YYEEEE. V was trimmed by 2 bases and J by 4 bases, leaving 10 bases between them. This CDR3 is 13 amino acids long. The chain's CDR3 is CASSFSSRYEQYF. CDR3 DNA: TGTGCCAGCAGCTTCTCTTCGAGGTACGAGCAGTACTTC.

This CDR3 reads CASSLRLGVNEKLFF. The CDR3 coding sequence is TGTGCCAGCAGTTTGCGTTTGGGAGTTAATGAAAAACTGTTTTTT. The chain uses TRBV12-3 or TRBV12-4 and TRBJ1-4; D call uncertain. The ends were cut back, 3 bases at V and 4 bases at J, with 12 bases in the middle. This CDR3 has 15 residues.

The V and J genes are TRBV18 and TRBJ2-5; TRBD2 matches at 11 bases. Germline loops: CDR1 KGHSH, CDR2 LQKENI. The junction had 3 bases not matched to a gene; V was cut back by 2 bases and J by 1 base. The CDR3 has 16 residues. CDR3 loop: CASSPELAGGQETQYF. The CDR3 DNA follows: TGTGCCAGCTCACCAGAGCTAGCGGGGGGCCAAGAGACCCAGTACTTC.

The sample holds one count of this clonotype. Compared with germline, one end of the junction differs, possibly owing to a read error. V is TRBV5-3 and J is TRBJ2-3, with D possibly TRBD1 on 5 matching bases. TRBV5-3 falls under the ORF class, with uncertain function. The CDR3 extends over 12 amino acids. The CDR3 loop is CASSHTTDTQYF. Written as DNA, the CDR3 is TGTGCCAGCAGCCACACGACAGATACACAGTATTTT.

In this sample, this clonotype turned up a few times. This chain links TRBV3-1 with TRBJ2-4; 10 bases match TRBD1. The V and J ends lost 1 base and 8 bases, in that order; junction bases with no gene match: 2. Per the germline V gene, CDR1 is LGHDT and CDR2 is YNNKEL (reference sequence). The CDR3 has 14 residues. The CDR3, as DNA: TGTGCCAGCAGCCAAGGAGACAGGGGGCACATTCAGTACTTC. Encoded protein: CASSQGDRGHIQYF.

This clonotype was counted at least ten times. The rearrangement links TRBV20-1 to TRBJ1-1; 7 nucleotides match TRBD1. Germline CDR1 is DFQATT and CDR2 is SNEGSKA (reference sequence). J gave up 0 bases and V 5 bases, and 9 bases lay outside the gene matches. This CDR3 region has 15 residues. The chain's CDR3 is CSALIEGGMNTEAFF. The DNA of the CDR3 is TGCAGTGCTCTCATCGAAGGGGGCATGAACACTGAAGCTTTCTTT.